A selection of T cell receptor beta chains follows, all from one sample in a study of blood T cell repertoires in COVID-19. Clones were read by immunoSEQ multiplex PCR, and TCRdb kept only the in-frame ones, dropping some. The sample records 150,000 to 200,000 clones, about 88% being singletons. Sample: peripheral blood. All receptors derive from a woman between 25 and 40 years old with active or convalescent COVID-19. Each CDR3 is given with its conserved first and last residue. D genes are given only for firm matches. The listing skips clone size in some rows; elsewhere it reads once, few, many or a size class.

v_gene	d_gene	j_gene	abundance	CDR3nt	CDR3aa
TRBV4-1	.	TRBJ1-3	.	TGCGCCAGCAGCCCCAAGAGTACCGGTAGCTCTGGAAACACCATATATTTT	CASSPKSTGSSGNTIYF
TRBV30	TRBD1	TRBJ2-1	.	TGTGCCTGGAGGGATGGGACAGGGATTGGTGAGCAGTTCTTC	CAWRDGTGIGEQFF
TRBV3-1/TRBV3-2	.	TRBJ1-2	.	TGTGCCAGCAGAGGTGAGGGTTTGGGGGCCCTCTATGGCTACACCTTC	CASRGEGLGALYGYTF
TRBV3-1/TRBV3-2	.	TRBJ1-6	.	TGTGCCAGCAGCCAAGTTGAGAATTCACCCCTCCACTTT	CASSQVENSPLHF
TRBV2	TRBD2	TRBJ2-4	.	TGTGCCAGCAGGGAGACTAGCGGGAGCCATACCAAAAACATTCAGTACTTC	CASRETSGSHTKNIQYF
TRBV9	.	TRBJ1-3	once	TGTGCCAGCAGCGTAGAAGAGGGCTCTGGAAACACCATATATTTT	CASSVEEGSGNTIYF
TRBV7-9	TRBD1	TRBJ2-1	.	TGTGCCAGCAGACAACCGGGACAGGGTGGCAATGAGCAGTTCTTC	CASRQPGQGGNEQFF
TRBV5-4	.	TRBJ1-2	.	TGTGCCAGCAGCCCGACAGGAAACTATGGCTACACCTTC	CASSPTGNYGYTF
TRBV7-9	TRBD1	TRBJ2-2	.	TGTGCCAGCAGCTCGGGACAGGGAAGCACCGGGGAGCTGTTTTTT	CASSSGQGSTGELFF
TRBV3-1/TRBV3-2	TRBD2	TRBJ2-7	once	TGTGCCAGCAGCCAAGAGATTGGACTAGCGGGAGTAACCTACGAGCAGTACTTC	CASSQEIGLAGVTYEQYF